This T cell receptor beta chain was documented in a study of blood T cells in healthy people across ages. Study-level information: About one barcoded beta molecule was captured per two T cells (by template switching). Study-level findings and limits: Age advanced and TCR beta diversity per million T cells fell, roughly linearly.

As regards this clonotype: No antigen is known for it.

Around 10 milliliters of peripheral blood were drawn from each donor. A J-beta primer mix and a sample-barcoded 5' primer were used in a second PCR of roughly 7 to 12 cycles. TCRdb ran MiXCR on the 5' RACE reads and lists one entry per CDR3 protein. Of 780,000 or so distinct CDR3 sequences listed, about 55% are singletons. The TCR originated in a man older than 75 in good health. The sample was blood.

The CDR3 reads CASSSGDLNEKLFF. Written as DNA, the CDR3 is TGTGCCAGCAGCTCGGGAGACCTTAATGAAAAACTGTTTTTT. The chain combines TRBV6-6 with TRBJ1-4; D not resolved. From germline, CDR1 is MNHNY and CDR2 SVGAGI (reference sequence). V shed 6 bases and J shed 4 bases, with 12 bases lying between them. The CDR3 has 14 amino acids.